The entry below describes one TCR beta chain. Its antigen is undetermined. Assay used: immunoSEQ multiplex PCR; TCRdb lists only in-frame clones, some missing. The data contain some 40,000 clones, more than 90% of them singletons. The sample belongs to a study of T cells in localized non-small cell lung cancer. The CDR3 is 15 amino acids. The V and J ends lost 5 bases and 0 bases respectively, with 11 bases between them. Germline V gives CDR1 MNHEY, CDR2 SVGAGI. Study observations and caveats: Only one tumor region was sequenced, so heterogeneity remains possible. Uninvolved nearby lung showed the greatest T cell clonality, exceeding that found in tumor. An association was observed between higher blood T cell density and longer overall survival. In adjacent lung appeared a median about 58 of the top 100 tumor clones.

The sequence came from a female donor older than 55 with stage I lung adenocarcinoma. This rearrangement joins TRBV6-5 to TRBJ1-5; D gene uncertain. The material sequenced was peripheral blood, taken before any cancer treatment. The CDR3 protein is CASSRTVYSNQPQHF. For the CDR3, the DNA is TGTGCCAGCAGTAGGACGGTTTATAGCAATCAGCCCCAGCATTTT.